These 22 T cell receptor beta chains came from one sample sequenced in a study of blood T cells in healthy people across ages. The second PCR ran roughly 6 to 11 cycles with a sample-barcoded 5' primer and J-beta primers. TCRdb reanalysed the 5' RACE reads using MiXCR and keeps one entry per CDR3 protein. The sample has hundreds of thousands of distinct CDR3 sequences, approximately 53% seen once. The sample was blood. The receptor source for this set is a man between 35 and 55 years old in good health.

This CDR3 reads CASSPSSGVVSPLHF. The CDR3 region has the DNA TGTGCCAGCTCACCGTCTTCAGGGGTTGTTTCACCCCTCCACTTT. The rearrangement uses TRBV18 and TRBJ1-6; D is perhaps TRBD1 (6 bases). V was shortened by 3 bases and J by 9 bases, with 15 bases between the two germline ends. The CDR3 has 15 residues. CDR1 and CDR2 (germline): KGHSH, LQKENI. Variable domain in full (rest from reference TRBV18 and TRBJ1-6): NAGVMQNPRHLVRRRGQEARLRCSPMKGHSHVYWYRQLPEEGLKFMVYLQKENIIDESGMPKERFSAEFPKEGPSILRIQQVVRGDSAAYFCASSPSSGVVSPLHFGNGTRLTVT.

In its sample, this clonotype was seen a few times. This chain connects TRBV7-2 to TRBJ1-6; 7 bases are a match to TRBD1. Trimming removed 5 bases from V and 12 bases from J; junction bases left unmatched: 4. The CDR3 totals 12 residues. Germline CDR1 is SGHTA and CDR2 is FQGNSA. The CDR3 here is CASSVGQRPLHF. The CDR3 DNA reads TGTGCCAGCAGCGTGGGACAGAGACCCCTCCACTTT.

This clonotype was observed a few times. The chain combines TRBV27 with TRBJ1-5; D is undetermined. CDR1 MNHEY and CDR2 SMNVEV come from the germline V gene (reference sequence). Trimming removed 7 bases from V and 2 bases from J, with 12 bases in between. The CDR3 is 14 residues long. In DNA, the CDR3 is TGTGCCAGCAACTCGGCACTTGGCAATCAGCCCCAGCATTTT. It encodes CASNSALGNQPQHF.

CDR3 bases: TGTGCCAGCAGCCAAGACAGGGTAATGGATCAGCCCCAGCATTTT. Protein product: CASSQDRVMDQPQHF. The V gene is TRBV4-2, the J gene TRBJ1-5, with TRBD1 as a possible D gene (5 bases). Germline values: CDR1 LGHNA, CDR2 YNFKEQ. The V and J ends lost 0 bases and 5 bases respectively, with 11 bases between them. This CDR3 has 15 residues.

The rearrangement links TRBV24-1 to TRBJ2-6; D may be TRBD1 (5 bases). Deletions cut 12 bases from V and 0 bases from J, with 14 bases between. The CDR3 is 15 amino acids. Germline V CDR1 and CDR2: KGHDR, SFDVKD. DNA of the CDR3: TGTGCCTCTCAGGACACAGCCTCTGGGGCCAACGTCCTGACTTTC. As protein: CASQDTASGANVLTF.

This clonotype was observed a few times. The chain recombines TRBV4-1 with TRBJ2-5; D call uncertain. V shed 0 bases and J shed 1 base, with 9 bases lying between them. The CDR3 contains 15 residues. Germline-derived CDR1 and CDR2 are MGHRA and YSYEKL. This chain's CDR3 is CASSQDNEFQETQYF. The CDR3 DNA follows: TGCGCCAGCAGCCAAGATAATGAGTTCCAAGAGACCCAGTACTTC.

This clonotype was found a few times. The CDR3 spells CSVSYHNEQFF. The CDR3 coding sequence is TGCAGCGTTTCGTATCACAATGAGCAGTTCTTC. The chain joins TRBV29-1 to TRBJ2-1; D remains ambiguous. CDR1 is SQVTM, CDR2 ANQGSEA, per germline. The CDR3 extends over 11 amino acids. V was shortened by 5 bases and J by 5 bases, with 7 bases between the two germline ends.

The chain uses TRBV9 and TRBJ1-1; the D is unclear. V was shortened by 1 base and J by 3 bases, with 13 bases between the two germline ends. Germline V gives CDR1 SGDLS, CDR2 YYNGEE. This CDR3 is 15 amino acids long. CDR3 bases: TGTGCCAGCAGCGTATTAGGAGGGAGGCACACTGAAGCTTTCTTT. As protein: CASSVLGGRHTEAFF.

This clonotype was seen a handful of times. The chain combines TRBV27 with TRBJ2-4, with D uncertain. The better agreement between TRBJ2-7 and the DNA end casts doubt on the J call. The CDR3 loop spans 14 amino acids. Germline V gene sequence: CDR1 MNHEY, CDR2 SMNVEV (reference sequence). DNA for the CDR3: TGTGCCAGCATCATCGACCCCCGGGTGGACGAGCAGTACTTC. It yields the protein CASIIDPRVDEQYF.

This clonotype was seen only a few times. The chain joins TRBV29-1 to TRBJ2-7, with 9 bases matching TRBD1. J was trimmed by 2 bases and V by 4 bases; bases with no gene match: 9. The germline V gene has CDR1 SQVTM and CDR2 ANQGSEA. CDR3 length: 15 amino acids. CDR3 amino acids: CSVAPTGGITYEQYF. For the CDR3, the DNA is TGCAGCGTTGCCCCGACAGGGGGGATAACCTACGAGCAGTACTTC.

A few counts support this clonotype. The chain recombines TRBV29-1 with TRBJ2-1, with 13 bases matching TRBD2. Germline V CDR1 and CDR2: SQVTM, ANQGSEA. With V trimmed by 8 bases and J by 12 bases, 28 bases remained unmatched. The CDR3 is made up of 19 amino acids. As DNA, the CDR3 is TGCAGCTCCTCAGTTTTCCGGGACAGGGATCGGGGACTAGCGGGGCGGCAGTTCTTC. Protein: CSSSVFRDRDRGLAGRQFF.

This clonotype was found a few times. DNA of the CDR3: TGTGCCAGCAGCTCACAGGGTATTAGCAATCAGCCCCAGCATTTT. It is translated as CASSSQGISNQPQHF. V usage is TRBV7-8 and J usage is TRBJ1-5; the D gene is possibly TRBD1 (6 bases). V shed 4 bases and J shed 0 bases, with 10 bases lying between them. The germline V gene has CDR1 SGHVS and CDR2 FQNEAQ. The CDR3 sequence is 15 residues long.

The V gene is TRBV14, the J gene TRBJ2-1; 8 bases align to TRBD1. CDR1 and CDR2 from the germline V gene are SGHDN and FVKESK. The CDR3 consists of 15 residues. With V trimmed by 3 bases and J by 4 bases, 5 bases remained unmatched. CDR3 sequence reads: CASSHRRTGYNEQFF. The CDR3 DNA follows: TGTGCCAGCAGCCATAGAAGGACAGGGTACAATGAGCAGTTCTTC.

This chain connects TRBV2 to TRBJ2-1, with 8 positions matching TRBD1. The CDR3 is 16 amino acids. CDR1 and CDR2 from the germline V gene are SNHLY and FYNNEI. V shed 6 bases, J shed 3 bases, and the junction held 10 bases outside the gene matches. The CDR3 bases are TGTGCCAGCAGAAGGACAGGGTTCGGCAACTACAATGAGCAGTTCTTC. Amino acids: CASRRTGFGNYNEQFF.

The chain employs TRBV12-5 and TRBJ2-3; D remains unclear. Looked up from germline, CDR1 is LGHNT and CDR2 is FRNRAP. CDR3 length: 16 residues. Trimming removed 1 base at V and 2 bases at J, with 13 bases between. The CDR3 loop reads CASGLGTTRTTDTQYF. The CDR3 DNA is TGTGCTAGTGGTTTGGGAACCACAAGGACCACAGATACGCAGTATTTT.

This clonotype was detected a few times. This chain uses TRBV25-1 with TRBJ2-5, with a possible D match to TRBD1 (6 bases). Trimming stripped 1 base from V and 3 bases from J, with 9 bases between. This CDR3 region has 14 residues. Germline V CDR1 and CDR2: MGHDK, SYGVNS. The CDR3 sequence: CASSESRGKETQYF. DNA for the CDR3: TGTGCCAGCAGTGAATCCAGGGGAAAAGAGACCCAGTACTTC.

The rearrangement links TRBV11-2 to TRBJ2-1; 8 bases fit TRBD2. The V segment lost 1 base and the J segment 15 bases; nucleotides outside the gene matches: 11. The germline CDR1 and CDR2 sequences are SGHAT and FQNNGV. The CDR3 extends over 14 amino acids. Written as DNA, the CDR3 is TGTGCCAGCAGCTTAGCGGGAGGGGACTCGAGGTGGTTCTTC. Translation gives CASSLAGGDSRWFF.

The V gene is TRBV7-8, the J gene TRBJ2-1; D is undetermined. Judging by the DNA end, TRBJ2-7 fits better; the J call may be wrong. The germline gives CDR1 SGHVS, CDR2 FQNEAQ. The CDR3 length is 16 residues. The CDR3 nucleotides read TGTGCCAGCAGCCGGCGTAGCTCAACCTCGTACAATGAGCAGTACTTC. It translates to CASSRRSSTSYNEQYF.

The chain recombines TRBV6-5 with TRBJ2-4; 8 bases align to TRBD2. The assigned J gene may be wrong: the sequence end matches TRBJ2-7 better. This CDR3 contains 18 residues. Germline V gene lookup returns CDR1 MNHEY and CDR2 SVGAGI. The CDR3 DNA sequence: TGTGCCAGCAGTTACTCCGCCCGTGATAGCGGGACCTCCTACGAGCAGTACTTC. Translating it yields CASSYSARDSGTSYEQYF.

The genes are TRBV2 and TRBJ2-3, with TRBD2 matching 8 bases. Germline values: CDR1 SNHLY, CDR2 FYNNEI. The CDR3 has 13 amino acids. V dropped 7 bases and J dropped 2; count of bases not matched to a gene: 2. As DNA, the CDR3 is TGTGCCAGCACGCGGGAGGACACAGATACGCAGTATTTT. Protein sequence: CASTREDTDTQYF.

The V call is TRBV20-1, the J call TRBJ2-1; 8 positions agree with TRBD1. V lost 1 base to trimming and J lost 12 bases; unmatched junction nucleotides: 5. The CDR3 consists of 12 residues. Germline CDR1 and CDR2: DFQATT and SNEGSKA (reference sequence). The CDR3 nucleotides read TGCAGTGCTAGAGGACAGGGGAAGGTGCAGTTCTTC. It codes for CSARGQGKVQFF.

V is TRBV5-1 and J is TRBJ2-2; D is perhaps TRBD2 (7 bases). The germline V gene encodes CDR1 SGHRS and CDR2 YFSETQ. The CDR3 is made up of 17 amino acids. Trimming pared 4 bases from V and 0 bases from J, leaving 16 bases between. The CDR3 nucleotides are TGCGCCAGCAGCACCCAAGGGGGGGCCACGAACACCGGGGAGCTGTTTTTT. This sequence encodes CASSTQGGATNTGELFF.